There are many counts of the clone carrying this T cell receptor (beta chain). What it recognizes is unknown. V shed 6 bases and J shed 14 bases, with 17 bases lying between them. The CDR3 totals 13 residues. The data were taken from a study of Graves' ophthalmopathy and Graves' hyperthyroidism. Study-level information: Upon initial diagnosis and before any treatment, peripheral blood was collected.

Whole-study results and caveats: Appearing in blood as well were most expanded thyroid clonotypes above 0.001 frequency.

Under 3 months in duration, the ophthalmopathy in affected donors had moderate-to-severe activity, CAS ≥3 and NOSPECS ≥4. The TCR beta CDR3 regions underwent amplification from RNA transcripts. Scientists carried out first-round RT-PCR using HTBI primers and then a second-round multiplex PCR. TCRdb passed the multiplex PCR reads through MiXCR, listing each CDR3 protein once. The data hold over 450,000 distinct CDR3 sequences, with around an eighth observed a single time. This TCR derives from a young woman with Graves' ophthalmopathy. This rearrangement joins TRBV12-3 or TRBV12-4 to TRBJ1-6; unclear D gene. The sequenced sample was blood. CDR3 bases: TGTGCCAGCAGCCAGGCTAACCTGGGCGCCCTCCACTTT. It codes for CASSQANLGALHF.